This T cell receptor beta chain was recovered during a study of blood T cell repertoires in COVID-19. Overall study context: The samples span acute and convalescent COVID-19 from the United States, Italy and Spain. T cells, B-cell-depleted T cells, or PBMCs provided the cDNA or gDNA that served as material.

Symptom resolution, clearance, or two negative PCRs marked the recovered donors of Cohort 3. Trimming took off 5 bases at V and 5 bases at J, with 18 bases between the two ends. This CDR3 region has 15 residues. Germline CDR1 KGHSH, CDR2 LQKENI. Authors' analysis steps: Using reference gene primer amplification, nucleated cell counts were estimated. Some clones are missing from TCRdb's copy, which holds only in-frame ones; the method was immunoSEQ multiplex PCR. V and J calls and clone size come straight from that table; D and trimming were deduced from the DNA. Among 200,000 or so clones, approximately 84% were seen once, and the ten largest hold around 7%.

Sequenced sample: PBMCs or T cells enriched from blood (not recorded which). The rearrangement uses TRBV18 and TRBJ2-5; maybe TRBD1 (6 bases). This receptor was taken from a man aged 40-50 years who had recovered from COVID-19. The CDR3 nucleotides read TGTGCCAGCTCATTAAACAGGGTCCGTGGGGAGACCCAGTACTTC. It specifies CASSLNRVRGETQYF.